A single sample is the source of the 16 T cell receptor beta chains below, sequenced in a study of T cells in Graves' hyperthyroidism and ophthalmopathy. Using RNA transcripts as the source, TCR beta CDR3 regions were amplified. Initially, a first-round RT-PCR of the TCR CDR3 employed the HTBI primer set. TCRdb itself ran the multiplex PCR reads through MiXCR, one entry per CDR3 protein. The data show hundreds of thousands of distinct CDR3 sequences, 14% seen once. Sequenced material: blood. These receptors were collected from a woman aged 18-29 years with Graves' hyperthyroidism.

Note on this clonotype: A much larger clone differs from this one at a single base, so this may be a read error. V and J are TRBV6-5 and TRBJ2-7; D possibly corresponds to TRBD2 (5 bases). Germline V CDR1 and CDR2: MNHEY, SVGAGI. The CDR3 loop spans 13 amino acids. The DNA of the CDR3 is TGTGCCAGCAGTTACATCGGCGGGTACGAGCGGTACTTC. Protein sequence: CASSYIGGYERYF.

This clonotype was seen many times. The chain employs TRBV7-2 and TRBJ2-3, with no clear D. Germline CDR1 reads SGHTA; CDR2 reads FQGNSA. The CDR3 has 13 residues. Trimming took 6 bases from V and 4 from J, leaving 11 bases between them. The CDR3 region is CASSYIGADTQYF. CDR3 DNA sequence: TGTGCCAGCAGTTATATAGGTGCAGATACGCAGTATTTT.

The CDR3 spells CASSSSGSGELFF. CDR3 in DNA: TGTGCCAGCAGCTCCAGCGGGTCCGGGGAGCTGTTTTTT. J is TRBJ2-2 and V is TRBV7-9; D is possibly TRBD2 (6 bases). This CDR3 is 13 amino acids long. Trimming removed 4 bases at V and 6 bases at J, with 9 bases between. From germline, CDR1 is SEHNR and CDR2 FQNEAQ (reference sequence).

The chain recombines TRBV11-2 with TRBJ2-1; TRBD2 matches 8 bases. CDR3 size: 14 residues. Germline V gene data show CDR1 as SGHAT and CDR2 as FQNNGV. The ends lost 4 bases at V and 4 bases at J; junction bases unmatched: 3. CDR3 protein: CASSYPGGYNEQFF. CDR3 DNA: TGTGCCAGCAGCTACCCGGGGGGGTACAATGAGCAGTTCTTC.

This chain joins TRBV2 and TRBJ2-3; D assignment may be TRBD1 or TRBD2 (5 bases each). V was pared by 9 bases and J by 2 bases, with 21 bases between. This CDR3 contains 16 residues. The V gene's germline CDR1 is SNHLY and CDR2 FYNNEI. The CDR3 loop is CARRGSPAAYTDTQYF. DNA for the CDR3: TGTGCCAGGAGGGGATCCCCGGCAGCCTACACAGATACGCAGTATTTT. The whole variable domain, filled in from reference TRBV2 and TRBJ2-3, reads EPEVTQTPSHQVTQMGQEVILRCVPISNHLYFYWYRQILGQKVEFLVSFYNNEISEKSEIFDDQFSVERPDGSNFTLKIRSTKLEDSAMYFCARRGSPAAYTDTQYFGPGTRLTVL.

This clonotype occurred many times. The V and J genes are TRBV2 and TRBJ1-4, with 7 positions matching TRBD1. Germline V lookup: CDR1 SNHLY, CDR2 FYNNEI. The V and J ends lost 7 bases and 0 bases, in that order; junction bases with no gene match: 2. The CDR3 extends over 14 amino acids. The CDR3 nucleotides read TGTGCCAGCAAGGGGACAGCAACTAATGAAAAACTGTTTTTT. Amino acid sequence: CASKGTATNEKLFF.

Only a few counts were recorded for this clonotype. The chain couples TRBV15 to TRBJ2-3; TRBD2 matches 13 bases. Germline CDR1 is LNHNV and CDR2 is YYDKDF (reference sequence). CDR3 length equals 18 residues. With V trimmed by 3 bases and J by 3 bases, 9 bases remained unmatched. CDR3 region: CATSSTSGRAPVTDTQYF. The CDR3 DNA reads TGTGCCACCAGCAGCACTAGCGGGAGGGCCCCCGTGACAGATACGCAGTATTTT.

The chain uses TRBV4-1 and TRBJ2-1, with a tentative D call TRBD2 (6 bases). The V end lost 0 bases, the J end lost 9 bases, and 9 bases lay between the germline ends. The CDR3 totals 13 residues. Germline CDR1 reads MGHRA; CDR2 reads YSYEKL. The CDR3 reads CASSQDMGGEQFF. The CDR3 DNA reads TGCGCCAGCAGCCAAGATATGGGAGGTGAGCAGTTCTTC.

This clonotype showed up just a few times. The V and J genes are TRBV6-2 or TRBV6-3 and TRBJ1-3; D gene uncertain. The ends were cut back, 2 bases at V and 0 bases at J, with 8 bases in the middle. Germline V gene lookup returns CDR1 MNHEY and CDR2 SVGEGT. The length of the CDR3 is 15 residues. The CDR3 loop is CASSYDRNSGNTIYF. The CDR3 DNA reads TGTGCCAGCAGTTACGACCGTAACTCTGGAAACACCATATATTTT.

V is TRBV7-2 and J is TRBJ2-2, with D maybe TRBD1 (5 bases). The CDR3 sequence is 15 residues long. Deletions cut 0 bases from V and 1 base from J, with 6 bases between. Germline CDR1 is SGHTA and CDR2 is FQGNSA. CDR3 region: CASSLATENTGELFF. Written as DNA, the CDR3 is TGTGCCAGCAGCTTAGCGACAGAGAACACCGGGGAGCTGTTTTTT.

This chain connects TRBV6-5 to TRBJ2-5; D might be TRBD1 (6 bases). The germline V gene encodes CDR1 MNHEY and CDR2 SVGAGI. Trimming took 3 bases from V and 3 from J, leaving 14 bases between them. There are 15 residues in the CDR3. This CDR3 reads CASSYGSEGEETQYF. Written as DNA, the CDR3 is TGTGCCAGCAGTTATGGTAGTGAGGGGGAAGAGACCCAGTACTTC.

Comments on this clonotype: This may be a read error, as it is one base from a much larger clone. The V call is TRBV27, the J call TRBJ2-3; D gene uncertain. The CDR3 length is 15 residues. CDR1 is MNHEY, CDR2 SMNVEV, per germline (reference sequence). With 3 bases removed from V and 2 bases from J, the gap between germline ends came to 12 bases. CDR3 loop: CASSFLIAHTDTQYF. CDR3 coding DNA: TGTGCCAGCAGTTTTCTAATCGCGCACACAGATACGCAGTATTTT.

J is TRBJ1-2 and V is TRBV29-1, with no clear D. Germline assignment: CDR1 SQVTM and CDR2 ANQGSEA. The CDR3 has 11 amino acids. V lost 4 bases to trimming and J lost 8 bases, with 11 bases between them. This chain's CDR3 is CSVAPGIGYTF. CDR3 DNA: TGCAGCGTTGCTCCTGGGATCGGCTACACCTTC.

The chain couples TRBV2 to TRBJ2-1; 12 bases map to TRBD2. Looked up from germline, CDR1 is SNHLY and CDR2 is FYNNEI. CDR3 length: 17 residues. Germline trimming cut 3 bases from V and 8 bases from J; bases unmatched to any gene: 11. In nucleotides, the CDR3 is TGTGCCAGCAGTGATCCCCTGACTAGCGGGAGTTTCTATGAGCAGTTCTTC. Translation gives CASSDPLTSGSFYEQFF.

This clonotype was seen many times. The chain joins TRBV7-8 to TRBJ2-5; D perhaps matches TRBD2 (6 bases). There are 14 residues in the CDR3. V was trimmed by 3 bases and J by 2 bases, leaving 10 bases between them. The germline gives CDR1 SGHVS, CDR2 FQNEAQ. The CDR3 protein is CASSFKRVQETQYF. DNA for the CDR3: TGTGCCAGCAGCTTTAAGCGGGTACAAGAGACCCAGTACTTC.

The chain's CDR3 is CASSQETTPPYNEQFF. The CDR3 DNA reads as TGTGCCAGCAGCCAGGAGACTACCCCTCCCTACAATGAGCAGTTCTTC. The chain carries TRBV3-1 and TRBJ2-1, with TRBD2 as a possible D gene (5 bases). Per germline, CDR1 LGHDT and CDR2 YNNKEL (reference sequence). The V and J ends lost 3 bases and 2 bases respectively, with 14 bases between them. This CDR3 region has 16 residues.